A single sample is the source of the 13 T cell receptor beta chains below, sequenced in a study of cytomegalovirus exposure and HLA in healthy donors. 60 Vbeta and 13 Jbeta primers were used in PCR. Using immunoSEQ multiplex PCR, the repertoire was profiled, and TCRdb retains in-frame clones only, with some absent. The data contain nearly 200,000 clones, under 90% of them seen just once; the ten biggest clones take up approximately 0.098%. Input material: PBMCs. The receptors were gathered from a boy aged 2 to 10 in good health and CMV-seronegative.

The rearrangement joins TRBV7-2 to TRBJ2-1; D possibly corresponds to TRBD2 (6 bases). The CDR3 has 11 amino acids. V shed 5 bases and J shed 9 bases, with 8 bases lying between them. Germline CDR1 reads SGHTA; CDR2 reads FQGNSA. The CDR3 region is CASSLGGEQFF. The CDR3 DNA reads TGTGCCAGCAGCCTGGGGGGTGAGCAGTTCTTC. Full variable domain (rest looked up from reference TRBV7-2 and TRBJ2-1): GAGVSQSPSNKVTEKGKDVELRCDPISGHTALYWYRQSLGQGLEFLIYFQGNSAPDKSGLPSDRFSAERTGGSVSTLTIQRTQQEDSAVYLCASSLGGEQFFGPGTRLTVL.

The chain couples TRBV7-9 to TRBJ1-2; tentatively, D is TRBD1 (6 bases). The CDR3 length is 14 residues. Germline CDR1 is SEHNR and CDR2 is FQNEAQ (reference sequence). Trimming took off 3 bases at V and 0 bases at J, with 8 bases between the two ends. The CDR3 DNA follows: TGTGCCAGCAGCTTGGGACATTCTAACTATGGCTACACCTTC. Encoded protein: CASSLGHSNYGYTF.

The V and J genes are TRBV19 and TRBJ1-1; tentatively, D is TRBD1 (6 bases). Trimming left V 3 bases short and J 5 bases short, with 10 bases between. The CDR3 contains 13 residues. Germline V gene sequence: CDR1 LNHDA, CDR2 SQIVND (reference sequence). The CDR3 region is CASSMGRGTEAFF. As DNA, the CDR3 is TGTGCCAGTAGTATGGGGAGGGGGACTGAAGCTTTCTTT.

The rearrangement links TRBV7-2 to TRBJ2-2; possible D gene TRBD2, 5 bases. The ends were cut back, 5 bases at V and 3 bases at J, with 19 bases in the middle. Germline lookup yields CDR1 SGHTA and CDR2 FQGNSA. This CDR3 has 17 residues. This CDR3 is CASSPAPGFWDTGELFF. The CDR3 DNA sequence: TGTGCCAGCAGCCCCGCACCGGGGTTTTGGGACACCGGGGAGCTGTTTTTT.

The J gene is TRBJ2-5, the V gene TRBV5-1; TRBD1 agrees at 7 bases. The CDR3 totals 15 residues. Germline V gene sequence: CDR1 SGHRS, CDR2 YFSETQ. Trimming removed 0 bases from V and 5 bases from J; junction bases left unmatched: 7. The CDR3 region is CASSLEQGSFETQYF. The CDR3 region has the DNA TGCGCCAGCAGCTTGGAACAGGGGTCCTTTGAGACCCAGTACTTC.

The chain combines TRBV5-1 with TRBJ1-2; 8 bases match TRBD1. J lost 7 bases, V lost 3 bases, and 2 bases had no gene match. The length of the CDR3 is 12 residues. CDR1 is SGHRS and CDR2 is YFSETQ in the germline V gene. CDR3 DNA sequence: TGCGCCAGCAGCTGGACAGGGTTTGGCTACACCTTC. As protein: CASSWTGFGYTF. The full variable domain, its missing parts supplied by reference TRBV5-1 and TRBJ1-2, is KAGVTQTPRYLIKTRGQQVTLSCSPISGHRSVSWYQQTPGQGLQFLFEYFSETQRNKGNFPGRFSGRQFSNSRSEMNVSTLELGDSALYLCASSWTGFGYTFGSGTRLTVV.

The chain employs TRBV15 and TRBJ1-4; 7 bases match TRBD1. The germline CDR1 and CDR2 sequences are LNHNV and YYDKDF (reference sequence). V shed 9 bases and J 0 bases; nucleotides not matched to a gene: 1. The CDR3 spans 13 residues. CDR3 nucleotide sequence: TGTGCCACTCAGGGGGCAACTAATGAAAAACTGTTTTTT. Its translation: CATQGATNEKLFF.

The chain carries TRBV28 and TRBJ1-1; D gene ambiguous. The CDR3 loop spans 13 amino acids. Germline V gene lookup returns CDR1 MDHEN and CDR2 SYDVKM. The V end lost 7 bases, the J end lost 1 base, and 10 bases lay between the germline ends. The CDR3: CASNPDKNTEAFF. DNA of the CDR3: TGTGCCAGCAATCCAGACAAGAACACTGAAGCTTTCTTT.

This clone showed up just once. The chain joins TRBV9 to TRBJ1-1; 8 bases are a match to TRBD1. V shed 4 bases and J 6 bases; nucleotides not matched to a gene: 5. The CDR3 extends over 13 amino acids. CDR1 is SGDLS and CDR2 is YYNGEE in the germline V gene. The CDR3: CASSIQQGAEAFF. The DNA for the CDR3 is TGTGCCAGCAGCATACAACAGGGGGCTGAAGCTTTCTTT.

This chain uses TRBV6-5 with TRBJ1-5; 7 bases align to TRBD1. The CDR3 extends over 13 amino acids. Germline assignment: CDR1 MNHEY and CDR2 SVGAGI. With 7 bases clipped from V and 5 bases from J, the junction kept 5 bases outside the gene matches. CDR3 nucleotide sequence: TGTGCCAGCAAAAAAACAGGGGATCAGCCCCAGCATTTT. Protein sequence: CASKKTGDQPQHF.

This chain uses TRBV7-2 with TRBJ2-7; D gene ambiguous. CDR3 length: 15 amino acids. V was pared by 0 bases and J by 0 bases, with 9 bases between. The germline V gene has CDR1 SGHTA and CDR2 FQGNSA. The CDR3 DNA reads TGTGCCAGCAGCTTAGCAAGTCACAGCTCCTACGAGCAGTACTTC. It codes for CASSLASHSSYEQYF.

The chain links TRBV2 to TRBJ2-2, with a possible D match to TRBD1 (8 bases). Germline V CDR1 and CDR2: SNHLY, FYNNEI. V lost 8 bases and J 6 bases, leaving 19 bases between the germline ends. The CDR3 contains 15 residues. The CDR3 protein is CASEPTGEGAGELFF. DNA for the CDR3: TGTGCCAGCGAACCGACAGGGGAGGGGGCCGGGGAGCTGTTTTTT.

The gene calls are TRBV6-1 and TRBJ2-1, with 8 bases aligning to TRBD1. This CDR3 contains 15 residues. Per the germline V gene, CDR1 is MNHNS and CDR2 is SASEGT. Trimming removed 3 bases from V and 8 bases from J; junction bases left unmatched: 9. CDR3 sequence: CASSDTPGQVDEQFF. The CDR3 region has the DNA TGTGCCAGCAGTGACACACCGGGACAGGTCGATGAGCAGTTCTTC.